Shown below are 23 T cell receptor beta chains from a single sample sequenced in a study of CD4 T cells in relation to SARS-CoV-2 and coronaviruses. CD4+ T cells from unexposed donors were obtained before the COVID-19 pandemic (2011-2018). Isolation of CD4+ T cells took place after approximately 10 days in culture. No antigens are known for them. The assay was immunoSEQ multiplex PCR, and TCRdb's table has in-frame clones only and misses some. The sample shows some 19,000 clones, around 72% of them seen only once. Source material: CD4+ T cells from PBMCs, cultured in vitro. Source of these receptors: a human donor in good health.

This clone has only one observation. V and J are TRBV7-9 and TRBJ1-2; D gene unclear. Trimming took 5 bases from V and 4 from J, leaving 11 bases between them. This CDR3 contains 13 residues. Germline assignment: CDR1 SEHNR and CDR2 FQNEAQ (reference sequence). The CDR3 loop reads CASSTILPYGYTF. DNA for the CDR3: TGTGCCAGCAGCACCATTCTTCCCTATGGCTACACCTTC.

The CDR3, as DNA: TGTGCCAGCAGTATCGACAGGGGGGGTGAGCAGTTCTTC. It specifies CASSIDRGGEQFF. V usage is TRBV12-3 or TRBV12-4 and J usage is TRBJ2-1; 9 positions agree with TRBD1. V lost 5 bases, J lost 9 bases, and 5 bases stayed unmatched. This CDR3 is 13 amino acids long.

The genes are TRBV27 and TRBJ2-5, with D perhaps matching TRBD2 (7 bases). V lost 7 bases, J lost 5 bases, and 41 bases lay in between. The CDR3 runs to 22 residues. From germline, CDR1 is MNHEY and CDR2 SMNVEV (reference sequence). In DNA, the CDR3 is TGTGCCAGCACCAGGGTGGGTGCGGCGGGAGCCCCCGGGGGCCTCTCAAAGGAGACCCAGTACTTC. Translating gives CASTRVGAAGAPGGLSKETQYF.

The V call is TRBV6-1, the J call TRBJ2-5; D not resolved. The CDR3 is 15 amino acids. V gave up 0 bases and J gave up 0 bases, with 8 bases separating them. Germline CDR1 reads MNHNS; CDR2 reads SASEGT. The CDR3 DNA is TGTGCCAGCAGTGAAGCTAGCCTCTACCAAGAGACCCAGTACTTC. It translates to CASSEASLYQETQYF.

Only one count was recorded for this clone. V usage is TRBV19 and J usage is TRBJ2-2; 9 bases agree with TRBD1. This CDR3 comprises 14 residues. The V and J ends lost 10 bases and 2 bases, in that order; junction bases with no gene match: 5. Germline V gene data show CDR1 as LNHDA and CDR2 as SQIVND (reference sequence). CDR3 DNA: TGTGCCATCGGGGACAGGGCCAACACCGGGGAGCTGTTTTTT. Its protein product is CAIGDRANTGELFF.

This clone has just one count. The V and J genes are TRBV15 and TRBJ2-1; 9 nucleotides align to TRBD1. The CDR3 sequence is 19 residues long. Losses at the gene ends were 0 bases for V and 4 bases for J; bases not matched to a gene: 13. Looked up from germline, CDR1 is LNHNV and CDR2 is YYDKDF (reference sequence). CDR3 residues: CATSRDKGGVGTGYNEQFF. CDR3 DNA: TGTGCCACCAGCAGAGATAAGGGTGGGGTAGGGACAGGGTACAATGAGCAGTTCTTC. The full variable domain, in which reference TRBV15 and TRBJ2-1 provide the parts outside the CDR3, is DAMVIQNPRYQVTQFGKPVTLSCSQTLNHNVMYWYQQKSSQAPKLLFHYYDKDFNNEADTPDNFQSRRPNTSFCFLDIRSPGLGDTAMYLCATSRDKGGVGTGYNEQFFGPGTRLTVL.

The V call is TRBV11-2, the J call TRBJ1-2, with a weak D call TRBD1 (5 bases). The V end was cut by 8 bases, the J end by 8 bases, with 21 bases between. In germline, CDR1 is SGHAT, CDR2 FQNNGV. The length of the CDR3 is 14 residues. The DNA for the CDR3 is TGTGCCAGCTCCCGGGCGGGGGGTGTCGAGGGCTACACCTTC. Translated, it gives CASSRAGGVEGYTF.

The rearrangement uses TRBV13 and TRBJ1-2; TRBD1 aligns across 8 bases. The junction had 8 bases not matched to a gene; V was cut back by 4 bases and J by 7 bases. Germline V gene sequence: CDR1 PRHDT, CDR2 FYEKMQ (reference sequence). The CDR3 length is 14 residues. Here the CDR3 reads CASSYSGQGGGYTF. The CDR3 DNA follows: TGTGCCAGCAGCTATAGCGGACAGGGAGGTGGCTACACCTTC.

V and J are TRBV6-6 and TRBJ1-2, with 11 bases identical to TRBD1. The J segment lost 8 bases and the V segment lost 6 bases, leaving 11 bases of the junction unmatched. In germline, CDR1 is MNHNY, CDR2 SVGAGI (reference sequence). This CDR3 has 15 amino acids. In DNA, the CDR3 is TGTGCCAGCAGCCAACGGGACAGGGGGGATAGAGGCTACACCTTC. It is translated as CASSQRDRGDRGYTF.

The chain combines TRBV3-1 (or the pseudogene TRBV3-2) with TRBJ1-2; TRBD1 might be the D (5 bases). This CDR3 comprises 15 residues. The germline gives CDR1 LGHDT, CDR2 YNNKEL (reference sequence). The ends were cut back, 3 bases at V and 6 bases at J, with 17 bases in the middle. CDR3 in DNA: TGTGCCAGCAGCCACCGGGGGGAAATCCTAAATGGCTACACCTTC. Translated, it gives CASSHRGEILNGYTF.

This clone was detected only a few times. As DNA, the CDR3 is TGTGCCAGCAGCTTAGCAGTGGGGGGAAGTTACAATGAGCAGTTCTTC. It codes for CASSLAVGGSYNEQFF. The chain employs TRBV7-8 and TRBJ2-1; maybe TRBD2 (6 bases). The V end lost 0 bases, the J end lost 4 bases, and 13 bases lay between the germline ends. Germline CDR1 and CDR2: SGHVS and FQNEAQ. This CDR3 comprises 16 residues. Combining the CDR3 with reference TRBV7-8 and TRBJ2-1 gives the whole variable domain GAGVSQSPRYKVAKRGQDVALRCDPISGHVSLFWYQQALGQGPEFLTYFQNEAQLDKSGLPSDRFFAERPEGSVSTLKIQRTQQEDSAVYLCASSLAVGGSYNEQFFGPGTRLTVL.

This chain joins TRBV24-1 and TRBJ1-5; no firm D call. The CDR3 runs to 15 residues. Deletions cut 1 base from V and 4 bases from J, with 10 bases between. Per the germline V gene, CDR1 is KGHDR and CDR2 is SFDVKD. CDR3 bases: TGTGCCACCAGTGATTTTGGTTCGGGGAATCAGCCCCAGCATTTT. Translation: CATSDFGSGNQPQHF.

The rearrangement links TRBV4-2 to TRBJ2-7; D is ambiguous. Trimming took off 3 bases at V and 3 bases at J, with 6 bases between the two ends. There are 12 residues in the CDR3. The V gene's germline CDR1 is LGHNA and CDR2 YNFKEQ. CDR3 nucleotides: TGTGCCAGCAGCCAGAGCAGCTACGAGCAGTACTTC. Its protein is CASSQSSYEQYF.

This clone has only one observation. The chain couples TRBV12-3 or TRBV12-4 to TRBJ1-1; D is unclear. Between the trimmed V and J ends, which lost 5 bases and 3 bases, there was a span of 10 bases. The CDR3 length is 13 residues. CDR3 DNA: TGTGCCAGCAGTATACAGCGGGACACTGAAGCTTTCTTT. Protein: CASSIQRDTEAFF.

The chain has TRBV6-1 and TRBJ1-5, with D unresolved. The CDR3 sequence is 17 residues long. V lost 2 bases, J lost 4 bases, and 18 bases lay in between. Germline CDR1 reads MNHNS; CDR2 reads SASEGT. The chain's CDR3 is CASSEFRASIGNQPQHF. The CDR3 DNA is TGTGCCAGCAGTGAATTTAGGGCCAGTATTGGTAATCAGCCCCAGCATTTT.

CDR3 bases: TGTGCCACCAGCAGTCACACGGGGGGACAGGTGAGATACGAGCAGTACTTC. Translating it yields CATSSHTGGQVRYEQYF. The chain recombines TRBV15 with TRBJ2-7; a weak D match, TRBD1 (8 bases). The CDR3 loop spans 17 amino acids. Germline V gives CDR1 LNHNV, CDR2 YYDKDF (reference sequence). The V end was cut by 3 bases, the J end by 4 bases, with 22 bases between.

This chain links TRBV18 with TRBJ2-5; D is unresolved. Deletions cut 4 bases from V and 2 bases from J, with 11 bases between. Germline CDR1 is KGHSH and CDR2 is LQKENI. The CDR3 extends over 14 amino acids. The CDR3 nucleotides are TGTGCCAGCTCACGAGACTTGGTTCAAGAGACCCAGTACTTC. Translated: CASSRDLVQETQYF.

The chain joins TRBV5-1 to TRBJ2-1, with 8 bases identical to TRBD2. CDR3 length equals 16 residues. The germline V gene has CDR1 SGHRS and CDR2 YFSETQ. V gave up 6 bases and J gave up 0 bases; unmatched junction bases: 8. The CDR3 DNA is TGCGCCAGCACAGGGACTAGGAAAAACTCCTACAATGAGCAGTTCTTC. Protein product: CASTGTRKNSYNEQFF.

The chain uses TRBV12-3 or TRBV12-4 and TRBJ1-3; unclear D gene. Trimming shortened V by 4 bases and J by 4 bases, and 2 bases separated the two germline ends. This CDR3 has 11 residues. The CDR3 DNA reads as TGTGCCAGCAGTTCGGGAAACACCATATATTTT. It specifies CASSSGNTIYF.

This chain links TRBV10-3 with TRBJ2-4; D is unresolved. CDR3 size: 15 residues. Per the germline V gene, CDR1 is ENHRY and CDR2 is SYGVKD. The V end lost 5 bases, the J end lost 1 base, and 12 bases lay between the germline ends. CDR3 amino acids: CAISTDPGAKNIQYF. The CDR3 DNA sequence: TGTGCCATCAGTACTGACCCTGGGGCCAAAAACATTCAGTACTTC.

The CDR3 region is CASSFRGQPYGYTF. The CDR3 DNA sequence: TGTGCCAGCAGCTTCCGGGGACAGCCCTATGGCTACACCTTC. The chain joins TRBV7-9 to TRBJ1-2, with TRBD1 identical over 7 bases. After removal of 3 bases from V and 4 bases from J, the junction contained 5 bases not matched to a gene. The CDR3 contains 14 residues. CDR1 is SEHNR and CDR2 is FQNEAQ in the germline V gene (reference sequence).

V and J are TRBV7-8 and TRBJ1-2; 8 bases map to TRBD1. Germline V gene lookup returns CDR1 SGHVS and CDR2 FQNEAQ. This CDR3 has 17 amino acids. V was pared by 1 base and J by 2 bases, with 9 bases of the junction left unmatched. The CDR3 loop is CASSLVGRGRENYGYTF. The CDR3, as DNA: TGTGCCAGCAGCTTAGTGGGCAGGGGGCGCGAGAACTATGGCTACACCTTC.

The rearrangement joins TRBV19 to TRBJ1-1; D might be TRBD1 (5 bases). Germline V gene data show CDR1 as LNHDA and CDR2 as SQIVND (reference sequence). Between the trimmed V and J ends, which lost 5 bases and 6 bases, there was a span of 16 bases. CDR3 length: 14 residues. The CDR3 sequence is CASSWAPGAAEAFF. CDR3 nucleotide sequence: TGTGCCAGTAGTTGGGCCCCCGGGGCCGCTGAAGCTTTCTTT.